Listed below are T cell receptor beta chains from one sample, sequenced in a study of beta chain features in type 1 diabetes. Sequenced by immunoSEQ multiplex PCR; TCRdb stores in-frame clones only, minus some. The profile covers hundreds of thousands of clones, with 30% appearing a single time and 0.05% to 0.065% taken by the ten largest. Sequencing input: naive CD4+ T cells from blood. The receptors come from a man younger than 35 in good health. CDR3s include the opening cysteine and the closing phenylalanine or tryptophan. The D gene is left open where the match is weak. Clone sizes are given selectively: once, few, many, or a class where the clone is expanded.

v_gene,j_gene,abundance,d_gene,CDR3nt,CDR3aa
TRBV12-5,TRBJ2-7,few,TRBD2,TGTGCTAGTGGTCCCCATAAGGGGCCTGGCGGGAGGGAGCTCTACGAGCAGTACTTC,CASGPHKGPGGRELYEQYF
TRBV27,TRBJ2-1,few,-,TGTGCCAGCAGTGCCCGGCGGGGGCTGAGCGGGGTGGAGGGGGAGCAGTTCTTC,CASSARRGLSGVEGEQFF
TRBV29-1,TRBJ2-6,-,TRBD1,TGCAGCGTTGTGGTGGACAGGGGGGCCAACGTCCTGACTTTC,CSVVVDRGANVLTF
TRBV11-2,TRBJ2-1,few,-,TGTGCCAGCAGCTTAGATCTGTCAGCCTACAATGAGCAGTTCTTC,CASSLDLSAYNEQFF
TRBV7-2,TRBJ2-1,-,-,TGTGCCAGCAGCTCATTGAATGACAGAAACAATGAGCAGTTCTTC,CASSSLNDRNNEQFF
TRBV30,TRBJ2-3,few,TRBD2,TGTGCCTGGAGTGGTGCGGGAGCCAATACGCAGTATTTT,CAWSGAGANTQYF
TRBV7-2,TRBJ2-1,few,-,TGTGCCAGCAGCTTAAGCGGAGGGTACAATGAGCAGTTCTTC,CASSLSGGYNEQFF
TRBV7-9,TRBJ2-7,-,TRBD1,TGTGCCAGCAGCGGGACAGGGGGCCTCTCCTACGAGCAGTACTTC,CASSGTGGLSYEQYF
TRBV30,TRBJ2-7,-,-,TGTGCCTGGAGGCCTAGGGGGTACGACTACGAGCAGTACTTC,CAWRPRGYDYEQYF
TRBV15,TRBJ2-1,-,-,TGTGCCACCAGCAGTCTGGGGAGGGAGCAGTTCTTC,CATSSLGREQFF
TRBV14,TRBJ1-1,-,TRBD1,TGTGCCAGCAGCCAATGGGACAGGGTTTTTTCGAACACTGAAGCTTTCTTT,CASSQWDRVFSNTEAFF
TRBV9,TRBJ2-1,few,TRBD2,TGTGCCAGCAGCCCCGTGGGGACTAGAAGTGAGCAGTTCTTC,CASSPVGTRSEQFF
TRBV5-1,TRBJ2-1,-,TRBD2,TGCGCCAGCACGACTAGCTCCAATGAGCAGTTCTTC,CASTTSSNEQFF
TRBV7-3,TRBJ2-7,-,TRBD1,TGTGCCAGCAGCTTAACCGGGGGACAGGTATACGAGCAGTACTTC,CASSLTGGQVYEQYF
TRBV7-9,TRBJ2-4,-,-,TGTGCCAGCAGCTCCGGGGTATGGGCTAACATTCAGTACTTC,CASSSGVWANIQYF
TRBV28,TRBJ2-7,once,TRBD1,TGTGCCAGCAGTGAAGCCCTACCGGGACAGGGAATATACGAGCAGTACTTC,CASSEALPGQGIYEQYF
TRBV30,TRBJ2-5,few,TRBD1,TGTGCCAGTTACAGGGGTTTACAAGAGACCCAGTACTTC,CASYRGLQETQYF
TRBV14,TRBJ2-7,-,-,TGTGCCAGCAGCCTCCTGAGGGGGTACGAGCAGTACTTC,CASSLLRGYEQYF
TRBV7-9,TRBJ2-7,few,TRBD1,TGTGCCAGCAGCGCCCGGGACAGGTCCTACGAGCAGTACTTC,CASSARDRSYEQYF
TRBV7-2,TRBJ2-1,-,-,TGTGCCAGCAGCTTAGAAGCTAGGGTATATGAGCAGTTCTTC,CASSLEARVYEQFF
TRBV5-4,TRBJ2-3,few,TRBD2,TGTGCCAGCAGCGCAAAGGGGACTAGCGGGGATACGCAGTATTTT,CASSAKGTSGDTQYF
TRBV18,TRBJ2-5,-,-,TGTGCCAGCTCACCACGGGGAGAGACCCAGTACTTC,CASSPRGETQYF
TRBV15,TRBJ2-7,-,TRBD2,TGTGCCACCAGCTGGAAGATAGCGGGAGGAAACGAGCAGTACTTC,CATSWKIAGGNEQYF
TRBV29-1,TRBJ2-5,-,TRBD2,TGCAGCGGTGCCCCTAGCGGGAAAGGGCAAGAGACCCAGTACTTC,CSGAPSGKGQETQYF